Listed below are T cell receptor beta chains from one sample, sequenced in a study of T cell responses to AZD1222 COVID-19 vaccine. TCRdb's table, derived via immunoSEQ multiplex PCR, lists solely in-frame clones and lacks some. The sample holds about 99,000 clones, 91% seen once. The sequences come from peripheral blood, collected on day 0 of AZD1222 vaccination. The source is an adult in good health. CDR3s include the opening cysteine and the closing phenylalanine or tryptophan. Each record gives: V gene, J gene, D gene, clone size, CDR3 protein, CDR3 DNA. D genes are given only for firm matches. Expanded clones are given a class, and other clones once, few, many or no size at all.

TRBV6-1,TRBJ2-1,TRBD2,NA,CASSELTSGRAGRNEQFF,TGTGCCAGCAGTGAACTGACTAGCGGGAGGGCCGGTAGGAATGAGCAGTTCTTC
TRBV5-1,TRBJ1-1,NA,NA,CASNPSGFGTEAFF,TGCGCCAGCAACCCTAGCGGATTTGGGACTGAAGCTTTCTTT
TRBV28,TRBJ1-6,NA,once,CASSLGPTYSPLHF,TGTGCCAGCAGCCTGGGACCGACCTATTCACCCCTCCACTTT
TRBV7-9,TRBJ2-7,NA,NA,CASSLDYGEQYF,TGTGCCAGCAGCTTAGATTACGGCGAGCAGTACTTC
TRBV2,TRBJ2-1,NA,NA,CASSELDRVSNEQFF,TGTGCCAGCAGTGAACTCGACCGCGTTTCCAATGAGCAGTTCTTC
TRBV6-5,TRBJ2-7,TRBD2,NA,CASSLAGGDEQYF,TGTGCCAGCAGTCTAGCGGGAGGGGACGAGCAGTACTTC
TRBV3-1/TRBV3-2,TRBJ1-2,TRBD1,NA,CASSQYRGLVGYTF,TGTGCCAGCAGCCAATACAGGGGGCTGGTTGGCTACACCTTC
TRBV28,TRBJ1-3,TRBD1,NA,CASSRQGVMTGNTIYF,TGTGCCAGCAGTAGACAGGGGGTAATGACTGGAAACACCATATATTTT
TRBV19,TRBJ2-3,TRBD2,NA,CASSGLAGDTQYF,TGTGCCAGTAGCGGGCTAGCGGGAGATACGCAGTATTTT
TRBV7-8,TRBJ2-5,TRBD2,once,CASSPKGGRRETQYF,TGTGCCAGCAGCCCGAAGGGCGGGAGGAGGGAGACCCAGTACTTC
TRBV2,TRBJ1-2,TRBD1,NA,CASKQGVMDGYTF,TGTGCCAGTAAACAGGGGGTGATGGATGGCTACACCTTC
TRBV30,TRBJ1-5,NA,NA,CAWSWRGNQPQHF,TGTGCCTGGAGTTGGAGAGGGAACCAGCCCCAGCATTTT
TRBV7-8,TRBJ2-7,NA,NA,CASSPDRYEQYF,TGTGCCAGCAGCCCCGACAGGTACGAGCAGTACTTC
TRBV2,TRBJ2-5,NA,NA,CASRERAGQINQETQYF,TGTGCCAGCAGGGAGCGAGCGGGACAGATTAATCAAGAGACCCAGTACTTC
TRBV3-1/TRBV3-2,TRBJ1-5,NA,NA,CASSQDRQGQPQHF,TGTGCCAGCAGCCAAGATCGGCAGGGGCAGCCCCAGCATTTT
TRBV6-5,TRBJ1-4,NA,NA,CASTGQSNEKLFF,TGTGCCAGCACGGGACAATCTAATGAAAAACTGTTTTTT
TRBV19,TRBJ2-2,TRBD1,NA,CASTTDRGGSGELFF,TGTGCCAGTACCACGGACAGGGGAGGGTCAGGGGAGCTGTTTTTT
TRBV9,TRBJ2-1,NA,NA,CASSVSRRPYNEQFF,TGTGCCAGCAGCGTATCCAGGAGACCTTACAATGAGCAGTTCTTC
TRBV19,TRBJ1-5,NA,NA,CASSVTEFSNQPQHF,TGTGCCAGTAGTGTTACGGAGTTTAGCAATCAGCCCCAGCATTTT
TRBV4-3,TRBJ2-2,NA,NA,CASSQGPPPNTGELFF,TGCGCCAGCAGCCAAGGTCCCCCCCCGAACACCGGGGAGCTGTTTTTT
TRBV5-4,TRBJ2-7,TRBD1,NA,CASSPQGENEQYF,TGTGCCAGCAGCCCACAGGGGGAAAACGAGCAGTACTTC
TRBV19,TRBJ1-1,TRBD1,NA,CASNPRGQGARPWSFF,TGTGCCAGTAACCCACGGGGACAGGGGGCGCGTCCGTGGTCTTTCTTT
TRBV27,TRBJ1-1,NA,NA,CASTPAGSGTEAFF,TGTGCCAGCACCCCGGCCGGCTCAGGGACTGAAGCTTTCTTT
TRBV4-2,TRBJ1-2,TRBD1,NA,CASSQATGIYGYTF,TGTGCCAGCAGCCAAGCGACAGGGATTTATGGCTACACCTTC
TRBV5-4,TRBJ1-1,NA,NA,CASSVAAVNTEAFF,TGTGCCAGCAGCGTAGCGGCTGTGAACACTGAAGCTTTCTTT
TRBV7-6,TRBJ2-1,NA,NA,CASSHPDSPLFF,TGTGCCAGCAGCCACCCGGACAGTCCGTTGTTCTTC
TRBV9,TRBJ1-5,TRBD1,NA,CASSPGQINQPQHF,TGTGCCAGCAGCCCGGGACAGATCAATCAGCCCCAGCATTTT
TRBV10-3,TRBJ1-1,TRBD1,NA,CAISESGQGLTEAFF,TGTGCCATCAGTGAGTCTGGACAGGGGTTGACTGAAGCTTTCTTT
TRBV19,TRBJ1-5,NA,NA,CASSKTVSNQPQHF,TGTGCCAGTAGTAAGACAGTTAGCAATCAGCCCCAGCATTTT
TRBV29-1,TRBJ1-1,NA,NA,CSVGRGTKNTEAFF,TGCAGCGTTGGTCGGGGAACCAAGAACACTGAAGCTTTCTTT
TRBV24-1,TRBJ1-2,NA,NA,CATSDTPSQGGYTF,TGTGCCACCAGTGATACCCCCTCACAGGGTGGCTACACCTTC
TRBV7-9,TRBJ2-1,NA,NA,CASSSGRATEQFF,TGTGCCAGCAGCTCCGGGCGGGCCACCGAGCAGTTCTTC
TRBV18,TRBJ1-2,NA,NA,CASSEDHYGYTF,TGTGCCAGCTCTGAGGATCACTATGGCTACACCTTC
TRBV19,TRBJ1-1,TRBD1,NA,CASSAGPTGGVGEAFF,TGTGCCAGTAGTGCAGGGCCGACAGGGGGGGTTGGTGAAGCTTTCTTT
TRBV7-3,TRBJ2-1,TRBD2,NA,CASSSSGRADNEQFF,TGTGCCAGCAGCTCTAGCGGGAGGGCGGACAATGAGCAGTTCTTC
TRBV19,TRBJ1-1,NA,NA,CASSRGRTGTEAFF,TGTGCCAGTAGTAGGGGACGGACGGGAACTGAAGCTTTCTTT
TRBV30,TRBJ2-5,NA,NA,CAWTGGGSQETQYF,TGTGCCTGGACCGGTGGAGGGTCCCAAGAGACCCAGTACTTC
TRBV13,TRBJ2-7,TRBD1,once,CASSSTGVSSYEQYF,TGTGCCAGCAGCTCAACAGGGGTGTCATCCTACGAGCAGTACTTC
TRBV25-1,TRBJ1-4,NA,NA,CASSESGRTSGEKLFF,TGTGCCAGCAGTGAATCAGGGAGGACGTCGGGTGAAAAACTGTTTTTT
TRBV18,TRBJ1-1,NA,NA,CASSPRGAMNTEAFF,TGTGCCAGCTCACCTCGGGGGGCCATGAACACTGAAGCTTTCTTT
TRBV6-6,TRBJ1-2,NA,NA,CASSYSPGNYGYTF,TGTGCCAGCAGTTACTCCCCAGGTAACTATGGCTACACCTTC
TRBV24-1,TRBJ2-1,NA,NA,CATSAGGGFVGYEQFF,TGTGCCACCAGTGCCGGAGGGGGTTTCGTGGGTTATGAGCAGTTCTTC
TRBV7-2,TRBJ1-3,NA,NA,CASCPAGGFSGNTIYF,TGTGCCAGCTGCCCCGCGGGGGGATTCTCTGGAAACACCATATATTTT
TRBV25-1,TRBJ2-7,TRBD2,NA,CATRAGGYEQYF,TGTGCCACAAGGGCGGGGGGCTACGAGCAGTACTTC
TRBV29-1,TRBJ2-5,NA,NA,CSVDPEGQPETQYF,TGCAGCGTTGACCCCGAGGGGCAACCGGAGACCCAGTACTTC
TRBV9,TRBJ1-2,NA,NA,CASSPEGGARSGYTF,TGTGCCAGCAGCCCAGAGGGGGGGGCAAGGTCAGGCTACACCTTC
TRBV6-2/TRBV6-3,TRBJ2-7,TRBD2,NA,CASSFTPATVLAGTYEQYF,TGTGCCAGCAGTTTCACACCCGCCACTGTCCTAGCGGGGACCTACGAGCAGTACTTC
TRBV7-9,TRBJ2-1,NA,NA,CASSPENEQFF,TGTGCCAGCAGCCCGGAGAATGAGCAGTTCTTC
TRBV5-1,TRBJ2-1,NA,NA,CASSIRGLEQFF,TGCGCCAGCAGCATTCGTGGACTAGAGCAGTTCTTC
TRBV5-1,TRBJ2-3,TRBD2,NA,CASSSLSRGLAGNTDTQYF,TGCGCCAGCAGCTCCCTATCCCGGGGACTAGCGGGAAACACAGATACGCAGTATTTT
TRBV18,TRBJ2-5,TRBD2,NA,CASSPGGGETQYF,TGTGCCAGCTCACCCGGCGGGGGAGAGACCCAGTACTTC
TRBV25-1,TRBJ1-5,NA,NA,CASSEENQPQHF,TGTGCCAGCAGTGAAGAGAATCAGCCCCAGCATTTT
TRBV7-2,TRBJ2-1,TRBD2,NA,CASTPPKAGVSYNEQFF,TGTGCCAGCACTCCCCCGAAGGCGGGAGTCTCCTACAATGAGCAGTTCTTC